This is a list of T cell receptor beta chains from one sample in a study of shared clonotypes between healthy human individuals. The repertoire was sequenced with immunoSEQ multiplex PCR; TCRdb's copy has only in-frame clones and lacks some. The data show around 1.9 million clones, with 90% to 95% seen just once and around 1.7% held by the top ten. Source material: naive CD8+ T cells from PBMCs. Receptors originate from a man aged 18 to 30 in good health. Some clones in this sample may be carry-over from other donors' samples. Each CDR3 is given with its conserved first and last residue. A D gene is named only where the DNA matches it firmly. Clone size, where shown, is once, few, many, or a class for clones that have expanded.

TRBJ1-1 TRBD1 TRBV6-5 . CASSQLQGAVTEAFF
TRBJ1-2 TRBD1 TRBV28 . CASSFQGANGYTF
TRBJ2-1 TRBD2 TRBV18 . CASSPPQWGTSGRATYNEQFF
TRBJ2-7 . TRBV7-9 . CASSYNRDEQYF
TRBJ1-2 . TRBV11-2 . CASSAGYYGYTF
TRBJ2-3 TRBD2 TRBV27 . CASSLLLAGGTDTQYF
TRBJ2-6 . TRBV18 . CASSPGSPTSGANVLTF
TRBJ1-2 . TRBV27 . CASSLSGFNSNYGYTF
TRBJ1-5 . TRBV28 . CASRPFASNQPQHF
TRBJ1-1 . TRBV28 once CASSLAGQYTEAFF
TRBJ1-1 TRBD1 TRBV7-9 . CASSRQGAAEAFF
TRBJ2-1 . TRBV2 . CATDRPRSYNEQFF
TRBJ1-1 . TRBV27 . CASKPSGTTEAFF
TRBJ2-1 TRBD1 TRBV9 . CASSVGVWKGAGHEQFF
TRBJ2-1 . TRBV5-6 . CASSGGWDNEQFF
TRBJ2-5 . TRBV28 . CASSLGGAETQYF
TRBJ2-1 . TRBV11-2 . CASSNRLVGAYNEQFF
TRBJ1-5 . TRBV28 . CAIAWGVAKGQPQHF
TRBJ2-3 . TRBV11-2 . CASSPFPLVIDTQYF
TRBJ1-1 . TRBV5-1 . CASSQGTNTEAFF
TRBJ2-7 . TRBV18 . CASSPRGYEQYF
TRBJ1-2 . TRBV27 . CASSPRGQNYGYTF
TRBJ2-3 . TRBV6-5 . CASSAGDTQYF
TRBJ1-5 . TRBV19 . CASSSGDGDNQPQHF
TRBJ1-5 . TRBV6-1 . CASSGGTTDRQPQHF